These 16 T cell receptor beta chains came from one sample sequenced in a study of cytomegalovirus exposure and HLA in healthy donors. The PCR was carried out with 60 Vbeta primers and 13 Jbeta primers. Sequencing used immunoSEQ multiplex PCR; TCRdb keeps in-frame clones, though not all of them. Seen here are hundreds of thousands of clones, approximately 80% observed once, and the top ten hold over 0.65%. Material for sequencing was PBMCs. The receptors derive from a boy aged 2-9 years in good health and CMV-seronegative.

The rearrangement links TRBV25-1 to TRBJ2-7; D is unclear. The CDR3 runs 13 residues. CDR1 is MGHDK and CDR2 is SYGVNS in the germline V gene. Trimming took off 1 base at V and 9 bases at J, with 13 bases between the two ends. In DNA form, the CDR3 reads TGTGCCAGCAGTGAATCCCTAGTGTTTGGGCAGTACTTC. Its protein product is CASSESLVFGQYF.

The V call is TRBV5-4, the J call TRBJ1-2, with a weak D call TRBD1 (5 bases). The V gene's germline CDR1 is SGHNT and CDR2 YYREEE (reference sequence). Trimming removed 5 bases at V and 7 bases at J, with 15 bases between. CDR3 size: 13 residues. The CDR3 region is CASRFHGGRGYTF. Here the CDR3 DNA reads TGTGCCAGCAGGTTCCACGGGGGACGTGGCTACACCTTC.

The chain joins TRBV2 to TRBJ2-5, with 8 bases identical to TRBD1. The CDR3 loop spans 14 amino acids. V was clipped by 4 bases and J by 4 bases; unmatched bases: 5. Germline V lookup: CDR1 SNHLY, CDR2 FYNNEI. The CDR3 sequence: CASSVAGGAETQYF. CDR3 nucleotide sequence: TGTGCCAGCAGTGTAGCAGGGGGCGCAGAGACCCAGTACTTC.

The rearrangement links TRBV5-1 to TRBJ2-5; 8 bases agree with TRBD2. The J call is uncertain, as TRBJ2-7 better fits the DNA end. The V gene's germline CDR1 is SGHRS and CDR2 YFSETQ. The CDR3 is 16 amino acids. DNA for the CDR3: TGCGCCAGCAGCTTGGGTGGCGCGGGAGGACACTACGAGCAGTACTTC. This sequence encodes CASSLGGAGGHYEQYF.

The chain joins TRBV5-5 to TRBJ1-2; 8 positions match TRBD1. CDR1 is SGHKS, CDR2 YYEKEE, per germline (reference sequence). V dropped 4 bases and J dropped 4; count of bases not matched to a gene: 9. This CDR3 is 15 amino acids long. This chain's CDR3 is CASSPGDRLGYGYTF. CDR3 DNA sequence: TGTGCCAGCAGCCCCGGGGACAGGCTGGGCTATGGCTACACCTTC.

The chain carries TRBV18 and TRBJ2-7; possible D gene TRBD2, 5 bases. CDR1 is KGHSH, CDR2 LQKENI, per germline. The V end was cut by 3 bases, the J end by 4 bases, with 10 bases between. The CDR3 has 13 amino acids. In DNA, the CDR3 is TGTGCCAGCTCACCGTTCGAGGGATACGAGCAGTACTTC. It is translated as CASSPFEGYEQYF.

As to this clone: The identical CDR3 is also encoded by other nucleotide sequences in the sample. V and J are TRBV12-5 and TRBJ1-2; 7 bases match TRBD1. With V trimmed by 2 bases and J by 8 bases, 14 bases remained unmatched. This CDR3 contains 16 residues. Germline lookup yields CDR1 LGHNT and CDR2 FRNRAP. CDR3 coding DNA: TGTGCTAGTGGTTTGCTTTTAGGGACAGCCTTTAGGGGCTACACCTTC. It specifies CASGLLLGTAFRGYTF.

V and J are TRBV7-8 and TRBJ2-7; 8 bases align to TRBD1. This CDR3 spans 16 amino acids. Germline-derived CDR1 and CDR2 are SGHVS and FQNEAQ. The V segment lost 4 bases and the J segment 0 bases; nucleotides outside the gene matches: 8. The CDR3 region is CASSSAPDRASYEQYF. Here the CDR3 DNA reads TGTGCCAGCAGCTCGGCCCCGGACAGGGCCTCCTACGAGCAGTACTTC. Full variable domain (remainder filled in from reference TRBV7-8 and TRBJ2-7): GAGVSQSPRYKVAKRGQDVALRCDPISGHVSLFWYQQALGQGPEFLTYFQNEAQLDKSGLPSDRFFAERPEGSVSTLKIQRTQQEDSAVYLCASSSAPDRASYEQYFGPGTRLTVT.

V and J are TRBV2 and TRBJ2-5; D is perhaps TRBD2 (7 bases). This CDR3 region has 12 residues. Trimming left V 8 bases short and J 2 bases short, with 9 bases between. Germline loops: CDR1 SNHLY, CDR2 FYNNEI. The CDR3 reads CASEGGQETQYF. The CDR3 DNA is TGTGCCAGCGAGGGGGGGCAAGAGACCCAGTACTTC.

CDR3: CASSQDRDYEQYF. The CDR3 DNA follows: TGCGCCAGCAGCCAGGACAGGGACTACGAGCAGTACTTC. This rearrangement joins TRBV4-1 to TRBJ2-5, with 8 bases aligning to TRBD1. The J call could be wrong; TRBJ2-7 is a better fit for the DNA end. The length of the CDR3 is 13 residues. Germline V gives CDR1 MGHRA, CDR2 YSYEKL.

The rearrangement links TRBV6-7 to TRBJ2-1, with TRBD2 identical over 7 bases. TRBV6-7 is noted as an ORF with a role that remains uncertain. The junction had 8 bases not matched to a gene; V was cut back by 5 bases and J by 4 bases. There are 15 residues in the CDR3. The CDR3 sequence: CASSHLGEGYNEQFF. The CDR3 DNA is TGTGCCAGCAGTCACCTAGGGGAGGGGTACAATGAGCAGTTCTTC.

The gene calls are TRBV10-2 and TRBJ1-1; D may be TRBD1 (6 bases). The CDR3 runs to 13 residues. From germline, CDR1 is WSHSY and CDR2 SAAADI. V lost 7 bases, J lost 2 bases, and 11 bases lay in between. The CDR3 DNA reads TGCGCCAGCAACTCGGACAGAAACACTGAAGCTTTCTTT. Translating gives CASNSDRNTEAFF.

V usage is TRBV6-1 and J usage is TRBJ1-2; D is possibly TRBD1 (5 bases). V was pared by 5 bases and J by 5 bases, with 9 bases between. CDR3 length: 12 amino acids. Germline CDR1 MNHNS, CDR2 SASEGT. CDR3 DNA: TGTGCCAGCAGTCCGGGGGTTTATGGCTACACCTTC. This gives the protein CASSPGVYGYTF.

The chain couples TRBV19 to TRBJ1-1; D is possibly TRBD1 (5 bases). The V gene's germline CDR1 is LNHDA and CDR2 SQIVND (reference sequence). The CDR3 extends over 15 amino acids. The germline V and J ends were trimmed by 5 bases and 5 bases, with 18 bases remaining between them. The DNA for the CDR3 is TGTGCCAGTAGTCTATCGGGACTCCTAGGAACTGAAGCTTTCTTT. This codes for CASSLSGLLGTEAFF.

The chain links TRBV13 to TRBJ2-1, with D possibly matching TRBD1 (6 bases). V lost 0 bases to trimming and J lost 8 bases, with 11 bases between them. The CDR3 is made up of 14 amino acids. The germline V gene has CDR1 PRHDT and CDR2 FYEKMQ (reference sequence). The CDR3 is CASSLGQGGDEQFF. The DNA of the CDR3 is TGTGCCAGCAGCTTAGGACAGGGCGGCGATGAGCAGTTCTTC.

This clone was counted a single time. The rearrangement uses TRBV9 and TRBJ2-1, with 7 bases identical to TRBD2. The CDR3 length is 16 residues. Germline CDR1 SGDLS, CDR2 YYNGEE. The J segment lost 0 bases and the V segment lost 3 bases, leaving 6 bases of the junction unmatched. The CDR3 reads CASSERAGSSYNEQFF. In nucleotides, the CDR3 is TGTGCCAGCAGCGAGCGAGCGGGGAGCTCCTACAATGAGCAGTTCTTC. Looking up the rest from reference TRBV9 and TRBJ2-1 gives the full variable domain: DSGVTQTPKHLITATGQRVTLRCSPRSGDLSVYWYQQSLDQGLQFLIQYYNGEERAKGNILERFSAQQFPDLHSELNLSSLELGDSALYFCASSERAGSSYNEQFFGPGTRLTVL.